This TCR beta chain was retrieved from a study of shared clonotypes between healthy human individuals. Study results and limitations: Researchers found naive subsets generally carried larger estimated richness than memory subsets.

V dropped 1 base and J dropped 2 bases, with 16 bases sitting between them. The germline CDR1 and CDR2 sequences are SGHTA and FQGTGA. The CDR3 length is 17 residues. Each cell subset's genomic DNA was divided evenly among several immunoSEQ plates. The table came from immunoSEQ multiplex PCR; TCRdb's copy has only in-frame clones and leaves some out. The sample lists roughly 2,500,000 clones, 90% to 95% occurring once. To note about this clone: Its specificity is unknown.

The chain carries TRBV7-3 and TRBJ2-3; tentative D call: TRBD1 (5 bases). Sequenced input: naive CD4+ T cells from PBMCs. The subset is: CD45RA+ positively selected. This sequence originates from a man between 18 and 35 years old in good health. Some clones in this sample may be carry-over from other donors' samples. The CDR3 loop is CASSLNGDSVLTDTQYF. DNA for the CDR3: TGTGCCAGCAGCTTAAATGGAGACAGCGTTCTCACAGATACGCAGTATTTT.